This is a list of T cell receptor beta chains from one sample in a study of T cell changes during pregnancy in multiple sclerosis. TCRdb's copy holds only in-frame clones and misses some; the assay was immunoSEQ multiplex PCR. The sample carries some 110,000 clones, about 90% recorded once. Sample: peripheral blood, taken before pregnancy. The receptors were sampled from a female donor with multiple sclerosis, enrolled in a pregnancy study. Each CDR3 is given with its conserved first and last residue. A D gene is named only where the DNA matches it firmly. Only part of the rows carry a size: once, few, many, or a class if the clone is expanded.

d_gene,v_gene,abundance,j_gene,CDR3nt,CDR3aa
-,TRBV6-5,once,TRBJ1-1,TGTGCCAGCAGTTACTGGTCGGACACTGAAGCTTTCTTT,CASSYWSDTEAFF
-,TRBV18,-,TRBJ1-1,TGTGCCAGCTCACCTGACCAGGACACTGAAGCTTTCTTT,CASSPDQDTEAFF
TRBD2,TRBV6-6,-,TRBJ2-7,TGTGCCAGCAGCCCCCGGGGGGCCTACGAGCAGTACTTC,CASSPRGAYEQYF
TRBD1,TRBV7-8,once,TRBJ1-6,TGTGCCAGCAGCCACCGGGACAGCTCCTATAATTCACCCCTCCACTTT,CASSHRDSSYNSPLHF
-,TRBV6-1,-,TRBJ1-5,TGTGCCAGCCAGAAAGTCCGGGACTCAAATCAGCCCCAGCATTTT,CASQKVRDSNQPQHF
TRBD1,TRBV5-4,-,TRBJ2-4,TGTGCCAGCAGCTCCCGGACAGGCCAAAACATTCAGTACTTC,CASSSRTGQNIQYF
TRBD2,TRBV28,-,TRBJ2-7,TGTGCCAGCACCCCCGCTGGGACTAGCTACGAGCAGTACTTC,CASTPAGTSYEQYF
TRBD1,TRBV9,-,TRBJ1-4,TGTGCCAGCAGCCCCGGACAGGGCGGCGAAAAACTGTTTTTT,CASSPGQGGEKLFF
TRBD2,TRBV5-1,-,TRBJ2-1,TGCGCCAGCAGCTTGATGGCGGGAGAGTATGAGCAGTTCTTC,CASSLMAGEYEQFF
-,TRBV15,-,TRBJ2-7,TGTGCCACCAGCAGTGGCCGATTATCCTACGAGCAGTACTTC,CATSSGRLSYEQYF
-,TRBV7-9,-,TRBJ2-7,TGTGCCAGCAGCACCCGTTGGCCCTACGAGCAGTACTTC,CASSTRWPYEQYF
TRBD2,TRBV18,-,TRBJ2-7,TGTGCCAGCTCCCATACTAGCGGGAGCTACGAGCAGTACTTC,CASSHTSGSYEQYF
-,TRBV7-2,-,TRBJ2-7,TGTGCCAGCAAAATTTACACTAACTCCTACGAGCAGTACTTC,CASKIYTNSYEQYF
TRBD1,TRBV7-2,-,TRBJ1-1,TGTGCCAGCAGCAAAACAGGGGGCAAAGGGACCTTGAGAGCTTTCTTT,CASSKTGGKGTLRAFF
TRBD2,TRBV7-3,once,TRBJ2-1,TGTGCCAGCAGCCTACTACTAGCGGGGGGGCCAGGGGCCTACAATGAGCAGTTCTTC,CASSLLLAGGPGAYNEQFF
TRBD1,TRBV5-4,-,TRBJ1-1,TGTGCCAGCAGCCCAGGGACAGGGGGTTATAACACTGAAGCTTTCTTT,CASSPGTGGYNTEAFF
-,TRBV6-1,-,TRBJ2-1,TGTGCCAGCAGTGGAGGTCGTAGCGGCTCCTACAATGAGCAGTTCTTC,CASSGGRSGSYNEQFF
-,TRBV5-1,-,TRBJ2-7,TGCGCCAGCAGCCGAGATCTGGACGAGCAGTACTTC,CASSRDLDEQYF
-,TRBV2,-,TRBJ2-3,TGTGCCAGCAGTTACAGACAGAACACAGATACGCAGTATTTT,CASSYRQNTDTQYF
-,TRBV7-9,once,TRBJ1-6,TGTGCCAGCAGCTTCAAGAGGGATAGCTCCTATAATTCACCCCTCCACTTT,CASSFKRDSSYNSPLHF
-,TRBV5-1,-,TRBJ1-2,TGCGCCAGCAGCTCCCGGGAGGGTGGAAACTATGGCTACACCTTC,CASSSREGGNYGYTF
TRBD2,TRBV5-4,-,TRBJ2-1,TGTGCCAGCAGCTCTGGACTAGCGGGCCCCTCCTCAAGGTTCTTC,CASSSGLAGPSSRFF
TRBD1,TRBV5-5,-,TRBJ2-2,TGTGCCAGCAGCTTGGTTCCAGGGGGCAACACCGGGGAGCTGTTTTTT,CASSLVPGGNTGELFF
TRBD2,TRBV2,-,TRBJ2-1,TGTGCCAGCAGTGGCACTAGCGGGAGCAATGAGCAGTTCTTC,CASSGTSGSNEQFF
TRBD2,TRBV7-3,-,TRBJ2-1,TGTGCCAGCAGCTGGGTAGCGGGAGGGCCTGAGCAGTTCTTC,CASSWVAGGPEQFF
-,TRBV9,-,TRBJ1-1,TGTGCCAGCAGTCTCAGACAAGGAAACACTGAAGCTTTCTTT,CASSLRQGNTEAFF
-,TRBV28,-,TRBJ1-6,TGTGCCAGCATCTCTCAAGCCCCCTTCACCCTCCACTTT,CASISQAPFTLHF
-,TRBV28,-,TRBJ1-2,TGTGCCAGCAAGCCGCAATTAAGGGGCGGCTATGGCTACACCTTC,CASKPQLRGGYGYTF
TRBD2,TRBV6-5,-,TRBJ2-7,TGTGCCAGCAGTTACTCGTCTAGCGGGGGGGCGGTCGAGCAGTACTTC,CASSYSSSGGAVEQYF
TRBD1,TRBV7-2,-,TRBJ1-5,TGTGCCAGCAGCTTAGGCCCGGGACAGGGGTACGGCAATCAGCCCCAGCATTTT,CASSLGPGQGYGNQPQHF
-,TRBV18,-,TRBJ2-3,TGTGCCAGCTCACCCTGGCGGAGGGCAGATACGCAGTATTTT,CASSPWRRADTQYF
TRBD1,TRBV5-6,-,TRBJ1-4,TGTGCCAGCAGCGTGGGGGGGACAGGGAAGTCGTCAAAACTGTTTTTT,CASSVGGTGKSSKLFF
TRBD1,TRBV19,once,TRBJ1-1,TGTGCCAGTAGTATAGATGGGACAGGGTTACGAGAACTCACTGAAGCTTTCTTT,CASSIDGTGLRELTEAFF
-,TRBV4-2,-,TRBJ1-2,TGTGCCAGCAGCCAAGATCTTGCAGGGGTCGTCTATGGCTACACCTTC,CASSQDLAGVVYGYTF
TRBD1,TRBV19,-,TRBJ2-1,TGTGCCACCCGTAGGGACAGGTTGAATGAGCAGTTCTTC,CATRRDRLNEQFF
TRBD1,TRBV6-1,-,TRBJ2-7,TGTGCCAGCTCTGGACAGGGGGTTTACGAGCAGTACTTC,CASSGQGVYEQYF
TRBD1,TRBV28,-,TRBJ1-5,TGTGCCAGCAGTTTCAAACGGACAGGGGGCGCGGGTAAGCCCCAGCATTTT,CASSFKRTGGAGKPQHF
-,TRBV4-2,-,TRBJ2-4,TGTGCCAGCAGCCAAGGGTTTCGGGGGGCCAAAAACATTCAGTACTTC,CASSQGFRGAKNIQYF
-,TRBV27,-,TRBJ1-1,TGTGCCAGCAGTTTATCGCGCAGGGGCACTGAAGCTTTCTTT,CASSLSRRGTEAFF
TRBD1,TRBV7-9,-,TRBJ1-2,TGTGCCAGCAGCTTAGGACAGGGTTATGGCTACACCTTC,CASSLGQGYGYTF
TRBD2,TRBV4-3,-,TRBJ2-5,TGCGCCAGCAGCCAGGGACTAGCGGGGGGGCAAGAGACCCAGTACTTC,CASSQGLAGGQETQYF
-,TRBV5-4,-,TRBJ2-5,TGTGCCAGCACCTACCTAGAGACCCAGTACTTC,CASTYLETQYF
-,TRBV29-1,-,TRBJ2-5,TGCAGCGTCGGGAACCTACTACTCCGGGAGACCCAGTACTTC,CSVGNLLLRETQYF
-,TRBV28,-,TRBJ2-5,TGTGCCAGCAGCCTATCCGGCGGCAGGGTGCAAGAGACCCAGTACTTC,CASSLSGGRVQETQYF
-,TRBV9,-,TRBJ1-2,TGTGCCAGCAGCGTAGATAGCGGCAGGGCGGATGGCTACACCTTC,CASSVDSGRADGYTF
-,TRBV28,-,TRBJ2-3,TGTGCCAGCAGCGGGAGCACAGATACGCAGTATTTT,CASSGSTDTQYF
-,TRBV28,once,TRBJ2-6,TGTGCCAGCAGTTTGGCCAGGGAATACTCTGGGGCCAACGTCCTGACTTTC,CASSLAREYSGANVLTF
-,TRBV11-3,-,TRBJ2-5,TGTGCCAGCAGCTTTCAAGGGGTTCGGGAGACCCAGTACTTC,CASSFQGVRETQYF
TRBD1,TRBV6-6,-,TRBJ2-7,TGTGCCAGCAGTCGGACTTTTTCGGGGTCACAGGGGGAGCAGTACTTC,CASSRTFSGSQGEQYF
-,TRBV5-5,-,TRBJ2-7,TGTGCCAGCAGCACTTACTACGAGCAGTACTTC,CASSTYYEQYF
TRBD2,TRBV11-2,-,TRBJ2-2,TGTGCCAGCAGAAAGGCCGGGACTAGCGGGAGGGCCGTTCACGGGGAGCTGTTTTTT,CASRKAGTSGRAVHGELFF
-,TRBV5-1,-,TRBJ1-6,TGCGCCAGCAGAACAGGGCGTCCCTACTTT,CASRTGRPYF
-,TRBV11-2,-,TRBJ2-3,TGTGCCAGCAGCTTAATCCGGTCTAGCGGAGGGGGGGATACGCAGTATTTT,CASSLIRSSGGGDTQYF
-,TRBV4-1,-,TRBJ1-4,TGCGCCAGCAGCCCCCCGGGAAGAGAAGTTAATGAAAAACTGTTTTTT,CASSPPGREVNEKLFF
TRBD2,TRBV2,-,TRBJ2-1,TGTGCCAGCAGTGAAAAAGGGGCGGTGGGCGGGGGGTCCTACAATGAGCAGTTCTTC,CASSEKGAVGGGSYNEQFF